This T cell receptor (beta chain) emerged from a study of PD-L1 blockade in urothelial cancer (TCRdb year 2017). Study-wide context: Therapy was started in about 2014 for all patients, and atezolizumab 1,200 mg was administered intravenously every 3 weeks. About 90% of the roughly 29 patients were males with bladder-origin urothelial cancer, and about 65% of the roughly 30 reported a prior smoking history. An ECOG performance status of 0 or 1 was recorded for the patients, and 0 to 3 prior chemotherapy regimens had been received by the patients. Blood samples were analyzed at two time points: 3 weeks after treatment start (second dose) and 6 weeks after treatment start. A median of around 150,000 T cells and around 81,000 unique TCRs was obtained from blood samples, and a median clonality of approximately 0.08 was observed. An exploratory multi-omic analysis was conducted of the somatic, immune and clinical correlates of response to PD-L1 blockade with atezolizumab in urothelial cancer. Pretreatment tumor samples and matched peripheral blood, collected serially before and after atezolizumab treatment, underwent TCR sequencing. Progression-free survival longer than 6 months counted as durable clinical benefit, and TCR features were additionally tested against both progression-free and overall survival. Whole exome sequencing and RNA sequencing of pretreatment tumors were performed alongside TCR sequencing in the same patients. About 10 patients achieved durable clinical benefit and approximately 20 did not. Just over 28 patients had pretreatment blood TCR-seq, about 25 had at least one posttreatment blood collection, and about 25 had tumor TCR-seq.

With regard to this clone: The antigen this receptor binds is unknown. Qualities for individual bases were not recorded, and no much larger clone is one base off.

On the study overall, not on this receptor specifically: Because the sample size was small (n ≈ 31) and many of the analyses were exploratory, the results are meant to be hypothesis-generating. Patients with durable benefit showed greater expansion of tumor-associated TCR clones in peripheral blood 3 weeks after starting treatment (n ≈ 21, p = 0.022). A pretreatment peripheral blood TCR clonality below the median was linked to improved progression-free and overall survival.

A cohort of more than 25 patients with locally advanced or metastatic urothelial carcinoma, treated at Memorial Sloan Kettering on a trial protocol, was included. Peripheral blood mononuclear cells were collected pretreatment and during treatment, with between 1 and 8 total time points per patient. The Qiagen DNeasy Blood extraction kit was used to purify genomic DNA from total PBMCs and tumor samples. PBMCs were collected pretreatment and during treatment, and were isolated and stored as previously described. V was cut back by 1 base and J by 2 bases, leaving a gap of 11 bases between them. CDR1 is given as SGHTA and CDR2 as FQGNSA, both from the germline V gene. Including the terminal cysteine and phenylalanine, the CDR3 comprises 15 residues. This entry keeps only the CDR3 DNA: 45 bases, framed from base 1. To estimate absolute template abundance from read counts, synthetic TCR analog templates were spiked into each PCR. TCRbeta CDR3 regions were amplified from genomic DNA with bias-controlled V and J gene primers using the immunoSEQ assay. Sequencing of rearranged TCRbeta segments was done at approximately 20X coverage. The study's own analysis went as follows. Sequencing errors were corrected by clustering and CDR3s were annotated against IMGT to assign V, D and J genes. Downstream analyses used only productive TCRbeta rearrangements and left out out-of-frame or stop-codon sequences. Clonality was computed as one minus Shannon entropy normalized by the log of the number of unique productive sequences. Fisher's exact test with Benjamini-Hochberg correction, at a threshold of adjusted p below 0.01, was used to find clones that differed between time points or between blood and tumor. TCRdb retrieved this table from immuneACCESS and kept in-frame rearrangements only. Not all clones are present; in checked studies, unresolved V genes account for under half, and no reason is known for the remainder. The V and J calls and clone size were taken over from that table, and D and trimming were inferred from the DNA. The sample table lists 80,000 to 100,000 clones, roughly 82% of them with a count of one. Approximately 9.5% of the sample comes from the top ten.

The origin of this receptor is a man aged 70-80 years with urothelial cancer. The sample here was PBMCs, taken around atezolizumab (anti-PD-L1) treatment. The sequence joins TRBV7-2 to TRBJ1-2; possibly the D gene is TRBD1, per 5 matching bases. This receptor has the CDR3 CASSLEGTPNYGYTF. The bases read TGTGCCAGCAGCTTAGAAGGGACTCCCAACTATGGCTACACCTTC.